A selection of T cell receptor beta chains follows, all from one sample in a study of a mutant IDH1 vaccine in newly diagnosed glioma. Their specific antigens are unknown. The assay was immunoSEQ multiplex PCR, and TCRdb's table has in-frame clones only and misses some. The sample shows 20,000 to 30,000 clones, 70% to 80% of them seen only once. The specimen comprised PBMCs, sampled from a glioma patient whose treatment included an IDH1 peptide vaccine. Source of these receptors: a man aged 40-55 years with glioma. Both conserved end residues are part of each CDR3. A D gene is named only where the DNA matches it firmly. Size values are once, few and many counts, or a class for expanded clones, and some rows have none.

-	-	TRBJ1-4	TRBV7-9	CASTEATNEKLFF	TGTGCCAGCACAGAAGCTACTAATGAAAAACTGTTTTTT
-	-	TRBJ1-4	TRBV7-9	CASSSWTDPEKLFF	TGTGCCAGCAGTTCCTGGACAGACCCTGAAAAACTGTTTTTT
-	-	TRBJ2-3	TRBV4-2	CASSQRSGDTQYF	TGTGCCAGCAGCCAGCGTAGCGGAGATACGCAGTATTTT
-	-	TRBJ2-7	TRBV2	CASRGSGYEQYF	TGTGCCAGCAGGGGTAGCGGTTACGAGCAGTACTTC
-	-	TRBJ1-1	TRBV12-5	CASGSTTGTEAFF	TGTGCTAGTGGTTCCACGACGGGCACTGAAGCTTTCTTT
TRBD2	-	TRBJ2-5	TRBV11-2	CASSLMREYETQYF	TGTGCCAGCAGCTTAATGCGGGAGTATGAGACCCAGTACTTC
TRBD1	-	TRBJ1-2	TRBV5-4	CASSAGQATYGYTF	TGTGCCAGCAGCGCGGGACAGGCGACCTATGGCTACACCTTC
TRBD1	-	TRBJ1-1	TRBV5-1	CASSSLPGQGNTEAFF	TGCGCCAGCAGCTCCCTTCCGGGACAGGGAAACACTGAAGCTTTCTTT
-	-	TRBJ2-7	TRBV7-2	CASSWGVDYEQYF	TGTGCCAGCAGCTGGGGGGTTGACTACGAGCAGTACTTC
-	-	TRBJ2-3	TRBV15	CATSRDPPGKSTDTQYF	TGTGCCACCAGCAGAGATCCCCCGGGAAAAAGCACAGATACGCAGTATTTT
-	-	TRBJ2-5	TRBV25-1	CASSAPRAAQETQYF	TGTGCCAGCAGTGCCCCAAGGGCGGCCCAAGAGACCCAGTACTTC
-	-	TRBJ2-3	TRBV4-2	CASSQAGATDTQYF	TGTGCCAGCAGCCAAGCCGGAGCCACAGATACGCAGTATTTT
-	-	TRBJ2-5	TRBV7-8	CASSDRQGVAGQETQYF	TGTGCCAGCAGCGATAGACAGGGTGTTGCGGGGCAAGAGACCCAGTACTTC
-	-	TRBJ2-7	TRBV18	CASSPPADYEQYF	TGTGCCAGCTCACCACCGGCGGACTACGAGCAGTACTTC
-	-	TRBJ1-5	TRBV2	CASTDGSANQPQHF	TGTGCCAGCACGGACGGTTCGGCGAATCAGCCCCAGCATTTT
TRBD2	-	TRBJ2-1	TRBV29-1	CSVALAGGGEQFF	TGCAGCGTTGCACTAGCGGGAGGGGGTGAGCAGTTCTTC
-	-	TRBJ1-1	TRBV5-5	CASSLGSATEAFF	TGTGCCAGCAGCTTGGGGTCAGCCACTGAAGCTTTCTTT
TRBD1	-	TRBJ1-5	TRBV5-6	CASSSQGQGGLKQPQHF	TGTGCCAGCAGCTCCCAAGGACAGGGAGGGCTGAAGCAGCCCCAGCATTTT
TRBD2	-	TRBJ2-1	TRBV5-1	CASSLAPGLAGVGEQFF	TGCGCCAGCAGCTTGGCACCGGGACTAGCGGGAGTGGGTGAGCAGTTCTTC
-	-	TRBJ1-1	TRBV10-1	CASRGTLNTEAFF	TGCGCCAGCAGAGGGACACTGAACACTGAAGCTTTCTTT
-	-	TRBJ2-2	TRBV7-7	CASSLEGGVSPGELFF	TGTGCCAGCAGCTTAGAAGGCGGGGTGTCCCCCGGGGAGCTGTTTTTT
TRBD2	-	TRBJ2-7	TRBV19	CASSIGLAGGEQYF	TGTGCCAGTAGTATAGGACTAGCGGGTGGCGAGCAGTACTTC
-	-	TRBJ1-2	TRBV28	CASNHQGYGYTF	TGTGCCAGCAACCATCAGGGGTATGGCTACACCTTC
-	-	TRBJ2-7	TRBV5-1	CASSLDRYEQYF	TGCGCCAGCAGCTTGGACAGATACGAGCAGTACTTC
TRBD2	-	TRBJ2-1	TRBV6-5	CASSRRGVHEQFF	TGTGCCAGCAGTCGGCGGGGGGTCCATGAGCAGTTCTTC
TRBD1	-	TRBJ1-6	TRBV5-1	CASSDRAHSPLHF	TGCGCCAGCAGCGACAGGGCGCATTCACCCCTCCACTTT
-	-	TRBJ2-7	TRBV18	CASSPLPGLDEQYF	TGTGCCAGCTCACCTCTCCCAGGGCTGGACGAGCAGTACTTC
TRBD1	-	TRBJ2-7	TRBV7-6	CASSSGQGNSYEQYF	TGTGCCAGCAGCTCAGGACAGGGAAACTCCTACGAGCAGTACTTC
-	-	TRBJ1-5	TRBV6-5	CASSYGINQPQHF	TGTGCCAGCAGTTACGGAATAAATCAGCCCCAGCATTTT
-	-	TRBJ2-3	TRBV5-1	CASSLSASGTDTQYF	TGCGCCAGCAGCTTGTCGGCTAGCGGCACAGATACGCAGTATTTT
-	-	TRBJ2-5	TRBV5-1	CASSFQETQYF	TGCGCCAGCAGCTTCCAAGAGACCCAGTACTTC
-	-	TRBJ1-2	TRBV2	CAIPVESNYGYTF	TGTGCCATCCCAGTTGAGTCTAACTATGGCTACACCTTC
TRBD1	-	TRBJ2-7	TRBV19	CASSGTAYEQYF	TGTGCCAGTAGCGGGACAGCCTACGAGCAGTACTTC
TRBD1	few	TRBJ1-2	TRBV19	CASSRTGNYYGYTF	TGTGCCAGTAGTCGGACAGGGAATTACTATGGCTACACCTTC
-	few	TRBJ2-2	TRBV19	CASSIGYRAEELFF	TGTGCCAGTAGTATAGGGTACAGGGCCGAGGAGCTGTTTTTT
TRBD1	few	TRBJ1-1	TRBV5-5	CASDRAMNTEAFF	TGTGCCAGCGACAGGGCGATGAACACTGAAGCTTTCTTT
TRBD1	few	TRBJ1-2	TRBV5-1	CASRGGTGDGYTF	TGCGCCAGCAGGGGCGGGACAGGAGATGGCTACACCTTC
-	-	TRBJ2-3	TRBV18	CASSPPGAVTDTQYF	TGTGCCAGCTCACCCCCCGGGGCCGTCACAGATACGCAGTATTTT
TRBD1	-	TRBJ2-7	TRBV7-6	CASSLDRDRGTYEQYF	TGTGCCAGCAGCTTAGACCGGGACAGGGGTACCTACGAGCAGTACTTC
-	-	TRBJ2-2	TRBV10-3	CAISESPRVGGIKNTGELFF	TGTGCCATCAGTGAGTCCCCTCGAGTGGGAGGTATAAAAAACACCGGGGAGCTGTTTTTT
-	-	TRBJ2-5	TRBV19	CASSMADQETQYF	TGTGCCAGTAGTATGGCGGACCAAGAGACCCAGTACTTC
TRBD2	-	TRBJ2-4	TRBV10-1	CASSESGGGVKNIQYF	TGCGCCAGCAGTGAGTCTGGGGGGGGAGTCAAAAACATTCAGTACTTC
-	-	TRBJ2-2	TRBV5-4	CASSGTFTGRTGELFF	TGTGCCAGCAGCGGAACTTTTACAGGGCGTACCGGGGAGCTGTTTTTT
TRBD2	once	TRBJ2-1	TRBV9	CASNRGRSGMDEQFF	TGTGCCAGCAACAGAGGACGTAGCGGGATGGATGAGCAGTTCTTC
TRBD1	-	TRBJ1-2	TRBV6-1	CASSEEVSGGSYTF	TGTGCCAGCAGTGAGGAAGTCTCAGGGGGGAGCTACACCTTC
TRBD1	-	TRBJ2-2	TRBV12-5	CASATGQAITGELFF	TGTGCTAGTGCCACAGGACAGGCGATCACCGGGGAGCTGTTTTTT
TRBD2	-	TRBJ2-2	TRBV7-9	CASSYSGIYTGELFF	TGTGCCAGCAGTTATAGCGGGATCTACACCGGGGAGCTGTTTTTT
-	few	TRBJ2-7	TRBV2	CASSEAPVNKGDEQYF	TGTGCCAGCAGTGAAGCCCCGGTCAACAAAGGAGACGAGCAGTACTTC
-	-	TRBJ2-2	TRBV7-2	CASSSRPTGELFF	TGTGCCAGCAGCTCCCGACCTACCGGGGAGCTGTTTTTT
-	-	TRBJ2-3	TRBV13	CASSEPSMGADTQYF	TGTGCCAGCAGTGAACCATCCATGGGCGCAGATACGCAGTATTTT
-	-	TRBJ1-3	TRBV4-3	CASSQDPGRGGNTIYF	TGCGCCAGCAGCCAAGATCCGGGAAGGGGAGGAAACACCATATATTTT
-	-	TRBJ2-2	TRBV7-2	CASSVQADTGELFF	TGTGCCAGCAGCGTACAGGCGGACACCGGGGAGCTGTTTTTT
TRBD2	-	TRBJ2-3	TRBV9	CASSEGTSEGVAQYF	TGTGCCAGCAGCGAGGGGACTAGCGAAGGGGTGGCGCAGTATTTT
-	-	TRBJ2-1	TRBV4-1	CASSQPPAEQFF	TGCGCCAGCAGCCAACCCCCAGCTGAGCAGTTCTTC
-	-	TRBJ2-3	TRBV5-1	CASSLMPDTQYF	TGCGCCAGCAGCTTGATGCCAGATACGCAGTATTTT
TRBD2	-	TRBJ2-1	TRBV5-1	CASSTGTSGRLNEQFF	TGCGCCAGCAGCACAGGGACTAGCGGGAGACTGAATGAGCAGTTCTTC
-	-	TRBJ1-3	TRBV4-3	CASTPEPGLATIYF	TGCGCCAGCACCCCTGAGCCGGGTCTCGCCACCATATATTTT
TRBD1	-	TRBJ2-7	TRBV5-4	CASSLTGGYNEQYF	TGTGCCAGCAGCTTGACAGGGGGCTACAACGAGCAGTACTTC
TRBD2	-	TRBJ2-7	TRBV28	CASSFTLAGLSYEQYF	TGTGCCAGCAGTTTTACTCTAGCGGGCCTCTCCTACGAGCAGTACTTC
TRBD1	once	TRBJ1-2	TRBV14	CASSEQGYYGYTF	TGTGCCAGCAGCGAACAGGGGTACTATGGCTACACCTTC